The text below deals with one TCR beta chain. Its antigen is not known. Trimming stripped 0 bases from V and 10 bases from J, with 15 bases between. This CDR3 spans 14 amino acids. Looked up from germline, CDR1 is MGHRA and CDR2 is YSYEKL. These data are taken from a study of a mutant IDH1 vaccine in newly diagnosed glioma. Overall study context: Treated patients were around 62% male, around 40% female, mean age 40.4 years.

Sequencing was performed with immunoSEQ multiplex PCR; in TCRdb, only in-frame clones are kept and a portion is missing. The sample includes roughly 30,000 clones, 89% of them seen just once. Time point of the sample: week 5, during vaccination. Alongside topical imiquimod, each dose of vaccine comprised 300 ug of mutant IDH1 20-mer peptide. This specimen consisted of PBMCs, obtained from a glioma patient whose treatment included an IDH1 peptide vaccine. The genes are TRBV4-1 and TRBJ1-2; possible D gene TRBD1, 6 bases. This clonotype was sampled from a man younger than 35 with glioma. In DNA form, the CDR3 reads TGCGCCAGCAGCCAAGATAACGGGGGGCGCATCTACACCTTC. It codes for CASSQDNGGRIYTF.